The clone carrying this T cell receptor beta chain has ten or more counts. This entry comes from a study of T cells after yellow fever vaccination. TCRdb itself ran the 5' RACE reads through MiXCR, one entry per CDR3 protein. Here the sample spans hundreds of thousands of distinct CDR3 sequences, 3.6% being singletons. Sequences were derived from PBMCs, sampled on the day of the yellow fever booster vaccination. The TCR comes from a man aged 18 to 30 who received the YFV17D yellow fever vaccine.

The CDR3 is CASSLVQASDYEQYF. The DNA for the CDR3 is TGTGCCAGCAGCTTAGTTCAGGCCTCGGACTACGAGCAGTACTTC. The gene calls are TRBV11-2 and TRBJ2-7; no definite D call. In germline, CDR1 is SGHAT, CDR2 FQNNGV. The CDR3 totals 15 residues. Trimming took 1 base from V and 3 from J, leaving 13 bases between them.